This passage covers 26 T cell receptor beta chains from one sample sequenced in a study of HIV-infected children after antiretroviral therapy interruption. RNA-based 3' RACE libraries used unique molecular identifiers. TCRdb recomputed calls from the 3' RACE reads with MiXCR, one row per CDR3 protein. The data hold approximately 15,000 distinct CDR3 sequences, with about 3.6% observed a single time. Stated treatment: PENTA 11 planned treatment interruption arm or continuous ART arm. The sequencing here drew on CD45RO+ CD8+ T cells from PBMCs, pooled from several time points, taken from a donor given antiretroviral therapy, either interrupted or continuous. Subset specified: memory CD8+ CD45RO+ CD45RA- T cells. The source is a pool of human donors with HIV.

This clonotype came up many times. The gene calls are TRBV19 and TRBJ1-5; unclear D gene. CDR3 length: 15 residues. The V gene lost 5 bases and the J gene lost 0 bases, with 11 bases spanning the gap. Germline assignment: CDR1 LNHDA and CDR2 SQIVND (reference sequence). The DNA for the CDR3 is TGTGCCAGTAGTCCGCGGGTGGTTAGCAATCAGCCCCAGCATTTT. Protein sequence: CASSPRVVSNQPQHF.

This clonotype showed up many times. The rearrangement links TRBV29-1 to TRBJ1-2, with D hard to call. The CDR3 loop spans 11 amino acids. Germline loops: CDR1 SQVTM, CDR2 ANQGSEA. The V gene lost 3 bases and the J gene lost 2 bases, with 4 bases spanning the gap. The DNA for the CDR3 is TGCAGCGTTGAGAGGAACTATGGCTACACCTTC. It translates to CSVERNYGYTF.

This clonotype has ten or more counts. The V call is TRBV18, the J call TRBJ2-3; tentative D call: TRBD2 (5 bases). The CDR3 is made up of 12 amino acids. Trimming removed 6 bases from V and 5 bases from J, with 9 bases in between. Germline lookup yields CDR1 KGHSH and CDR2 LQKENI. CDR3 nucleotide sequence: TGTGCCAGCTCCTCCCGGGGAGATACGCAGTATTTT. It translates to CASSSRGDTQYF.

The table lists this clonotype with many counts. V is TRBV6-2 or TRBV6-3 and J is TRBJ2-7; weak D call: TRBD2 (5 bases). Between the trimmed V and J ends, which lost 2 bases and 7 bases, there was a span of 21 bases. Germline CDR1 MNHEY, CDR2 SVGEGT. The CDR3 has 16 residues. The CDR3 reads CASSYDLVARFWEQYF. DNA of the CDR3: TGTGCCAGCAGTTACGATCTAGTAGCGCGGTTTTGGGAGCAGTACTTC.

This clonotype has more than one count but fewer than ten. The chain carries TRBV12-2 and TRBJ1-3. TRBV12-2 is reported as a pseudogene. This CDR3 spans 12 amino acids. CDR3 coding DNA: TGTGCAAGTCGCTTAAGACGAAACACCATATATTTT. Residues: CASRLRRNTIYF.

This clonotype was counted at least ten times. The V gene is TRBV29-1, the J gene TRBJ2-5, with 9 bases identical to TRBD1. The CDR3 has 14 residues. The germline V gene encodes CDR1 SQVTM and CDR2 ANQGSEA. With 6 bases clipped from V and 5 bases from J, the junction kept 10 bases outside the gene matches. CDR3 DNA: TGCAGCGTCATGGGACAGGGTCCATTGGAGACCCAGTACTTC. Protein: CSVMGQGPLETQYF.

This clonotype was seen many times. The chain joins TRBV6-2 or TRBV6-3 to TRBJ2-2; D gene uncertain. Trimming pared 4 bases from V and 4 bases from J, leaving 4 bases between. The germline CDR1 and CDR2 sequences are MNHEY and SVGEGT. This CDR3 has 12 amino acids. The DNA for the CDR3 is TGTGCCAGCAGTTTGGGCACCGGGGAGCTGTTTTTT. Amino acid sequence: CASSLGTGELFF.

The chain has TRBV27 and TRBJ1-2, with TRBD1 matching over 7 bases. Germline V CDR1 and CDR2: MNHEY, SMNVEV (reference sequence). Trimming removed 10 bases from V and 6 bases from J; junction bases left unmatched: 26. The length of the CDR3 is 18 residues. CDR3 protein: CATRRGGWDRFAINGYTF. For the CDR3, the DNA is TGTGCCACCCGTAGAGGGGGCTGGGACCGCTTCGCAATAAATGGCTACACCTTC.

This clonotype has ten or more counts. V usage is TRBV14 and J usage is TRBJ2-7, with 9 nucleotides matching TRBD1. The germline V gene encodes CDR1 SGHDN and CDR2 FVKESK. This CDR3 spans 16 amino acids. V lost 2 bases, J lost 5 bases, and 10 bases stayed unmatched. CDR3 in amino acids: CASSQSFWDRDHEQYF. The CDR3, as DNA: TGTGCCAGCAGCCAATCTTTCTGGGACAGGGACCACGAGCAGTACTTC.

This clonotype has ten or more counts. This sequence joins TRBV5-6 and TRBJ2-7, with D possibly matching TRBD1 (6 bases). This CDR3 region has 14 residues. In germline, CDR1 is SGHDT, CDR2 YYEEEE. V lost 0 bases and J lost 2, with 9 bases in between. The CDR3 protein is CASSLVGQTYEQYF. CDR3 sequence (DNA): TGTGCCAGCAGCTTGGTCGGACAGACCTACGAGCAGTACTTC.

This clonotype was counted ten times or more. V usage is TRBV5-1 and J usage is TRBJ2-5; tentative D call: TRBD1 (5 bases). The CDR3 is 17 residues long. V dropped 1 base and J dropped 0 bases, with 16 bases sitting between them. CDR1 SGHRS and CDR2 YFSETQ come from the germline V gene. The CDR3, as DNA: TGCGCCAGCAGCTTGCCGCCCTGGGGCAGGGACCAAGAGACCCAGTACTTC. Protein product: CASSLPPWGRDQETQYF.

Many counts were recorded for this clonotype. The rearrangement uses TRBV6-6 and TRBJ1-2; no reliable D call. Germline V gives CDR1 MNHNY, CDR2 SVGAGI (reference sequence). This CDR3 is 13 amino acids long. The germline V and J ends were trimmed by 0 bases and 7 bases, with 9 bases remaining between them. The CDR3 sequence is CASSYSRPFGYTF. CDR3 DNA sequence: TGTGCCAGCAGTTACTCGAGACCATTTGGCTACACCTTC.

There are many counts of this clonotype. The rearrangement links TRBV20-1 to TRBJ2-1; D is possibly TRBD1 or TRBD2 (5 bases each). Germline V CDR1 and CDR2: DFQATT, SNEGSKA (reference sequence). This CDR3 is built from 15 residues. Deletions cut 5 bases from V and 0 bases from J, with 14 bases between. CDR3 amino acids: CSAGDGYSSYNEQFF. The DNA of the CDR3 is TGCAGTGCTGGGGACGGCTATAGCTCCTACAATGAGCAGTTCTTC.

This clonotype has ten or more counts. The rearrangement uses TRBV5-8 and TRBJ2-2; D is undetermined. Germline values: CDR1 SGHTS, CDR2 YDEGEE. Trimming pared 1 base from V and 1 base from J, leaving 8 bases between. The CDR3 loop spans 15 amino acids. CDR3 in DNA: TGTGCCAGCAGCTTGAGTCCGGGGAACACCGGGGAGCTGTTTTTT. Protein: CASSLSPGNTGELFF.

This chain uses TRBV28 with TRBJ1-4; 9 bases align to TRBD1. V lost 6 bases and J lost 7; bases outside the gene matches: 9. Germline lookup yields CDR1 MDHEN and CDR2 SYDVKM. The CDR3 is 15 amino acids. DNA of the CDR3: TGTGCCAGCAGCCTAGGGGACAGGGCGGGTGAAAAACTGTTTTTT. Translating gives CASSLGDRAGEKLFF.

This clonotype was recorded many times. The rearrangement uses TRBV4-2 and TRBJ2-5, with 10 positions matching TRBD2. J was trimmed by 5 bases and V by 8 bases; bases with no gene match: 14. CDR3 size: 16 residues. Germline V gene sequence: CDR1 LGHNA, CDR2 YNFKEQ. The CDR3: CASAEQREGPQETQYF. CDR3 nucleotide sequence: TGTGCCAGCGCCGAGCAGCGGGAGGGCCCCCAGGAGACCCAGTACTTC.

The genes are TRBV4-1 and TRBJ2-7, with TRBD2 identical over 7 bases. Germline trimming cut 5 bases from V and 4 bases from J; bases unmatched to any gene: 2. This CDR3 contains 12 residues. In germline, CDR1 is MGHRA, CDR2 YSYEKL. CDR3 sequence reads: CASSAGGYEQYF. The CDR3 DNA follows: TGCGCCAGCAGCGCCGGGGGGTACGAGCAGTACTTC.

This clonotype showed up many times. V usage is TRBV2 and J usage is TRBJ1-6; D gene unclear. Looked up from germline, CDR1 is SNHLY and CDR2 is FYNNEI. V was clipped by 6 bases and J by 14 bases, with 23 bases between them. CDR3 size: 15 residues. CDR3 sequence: CASRGPPLVSESLHF. CDR3 nucleotides: TGTGCCAGCAGGGGTCCGCCCCTAGTAAGTGAATCCCTCCACTTT.

In this sample, this clonotype turned up many times. The rearrangement links TRBV27 to TRBJ2-7; D may be TRBD2 (6 bases). The V end lost 2 bases, the J end lost 3 bases, and 11 bases lay between the germline ends. The length of the CDR3 is 14 residues. From germline, CDR1 is MNHEY and CDR2 SMNVEV (reference sequence). This CDR3 is CASSLVGSLYEQYF. In DNA form, the CDR3 reads TGTGCCAGCAGTTTAGTCGGGAGTCTCTACGAGCAGTACTTC.

This clonotype occurred many times. The chain links TRBV21-1 to TRBJ1-1. TRBV21-1 is flagged as a pseudogene. The CDR3 loop spans 14 amino acids. The CDR3 protein is CASSYHFVNTEAFF. The CDR3 region has the DNA TGTGCCAGCAGCTACCACTTCGTTAACACTGAAGCTTTCTTT.

In its sample, this clonotype was seen a few times. The genes are TRBV19 and TRBJ2-7; tentative D call: TRBD1 (5 bases). The CDR3 is 14 amino acids. V dropped 3 bases and J dropped 3 bases, with 12 bases sitting between them. In germline, CDR1 is LNHDA, CDR2 SQIVND (reference sequence). CDR3 nucleotide sequence: TGTGCCAGTAGTATTAAGGGGAATTACTACGAGCAGTACTTC. It yields the protein CASSIKGNYYEQYF.

By its share, this clonotype is medium-sized. V and J are TRBV28 and TRBJ1-5; D gene ambiguous. Looked up from germline, CDR1 is MDHEN and CDR2 is SYDVKM. The germline V and J ends were trimmed by 3 bases and 3 bases, with 6 bases remaining between them. CDR3 size: 13 residues. DNA for the CDR3: TGTGCCAGCAGTTTGGGTCCCAATCAGCCCCAGCATTTT. It codes for CASSLGPNQPQHF.

This clonotype is medium-sized. This chain connects TRBV10-2 to TRBJ2-2; no clear D. The V gene's germline CDR1 is WSHSY and CDR2 SAAADI. Trimming removed 3 bases at V and 7 bases at J, with 9 bases between. The CDR3 has 13 residues. CDR3 in DNA: TGCGCCAGCAGTGATGGGGTCCTCGGGGAGCTGTTTTTT. It specifies CASSDGVLGELFF.

This clonotype occurred many times. CDR3 sequence: CASSEDSSYNSPLHF. The CDR3 DNA is TGTGCCAGCAGTGAAGACAGCTCCTATAATTCACCCCTCCACTTT. The chain recombines TRBV6-1 with TRBJ1-6; D uncertain. Trimming took 1 base from V and 0 from J, leaving 4 bases between them. Germline V gene data show CDR1 as MNHNS and CDR2 as SASEGT. CDR3 size: 15 residues.

This clonotype was recorded at least ten times. The V call is TRBV12-3 or TRBV12-4, the J call TRBJ2-4; no clear D gene. This CDR3 has 16 amino acids. V dropped 4 bases and J dropped 0 bases, with 13 bases sitting between them. CDR3 sequence reads: CASSSYMALAKNIQYF. The CDR3 DNA reads TGTGCCAGCAGTTCCTACATGGCTCTAGCCAAAAACATTCAGTACTTC.

This clonotype was recorded many times. The rearrangement joins TRBV6-1 to TRBJ2-3; 7 nucleotides agree with TRBD2. The CDR3 consists of 15 residues. Trimming removed 3 bases from V and 4 bases from J; junction bases left unmatched: 7. From germline, CDR1 is MNHNS and CDR2 SASEGT. CDR3 DNA sequence: TGTGCCAGCAGTGAGTCGCGGGGGTCCTCAGATACGCAGTATTTT. It codes for CASSESRGSSDTQYF.